The 22 T cell receptor beta chains below come from one sample, sequenced in a study of OX40 agonist ivuxolimab in advanced cancers. Sequenced by immunoSEQ multiplex PCR; TCRdb stores in-frame clones only, minus some. The sample lists over 80,000 clones, around nine tenths occurring once. Sample: CD4+ or CD8+ T cells sorted from blood, taken in a trial of the OX40 agonist ivuxolimab. The receptors shown here come from an adult with an advanced solid tumor such as melanoma, head and neck, liver or kidney cancer.

V is TRBV21-1 and J is TRBJ2-1; TRBD2, the D gene given by the table, was not confirmed from the DNA. TRBV21-1 constitutes a pseudogene. This CDR3 is built from 21 residues. Here the CDR3 reads CASSKGVEGLAGESSYNEQFF. CDR3 coding DNA: TGTGCCAGCAGCAAAGGGGTCGAGGGACTAGCGGGGGAAAGCTCCTACAATGAGCAGTTCTTC.

CDR3 DNA: TGTGCCAGCAGCTTGGAAAGGAGCTCCTACGAGCAGTACTTC. The encoded protein is CASSLERSSYEQYF. This chain connects TRBV7-8 to TRBJ2-7; D ambiguous. CDR1 and CDR2 from the germline V gene are SGHVS and FQNEAQ. The CDR3 spans 14 residues. Trimming cost V 3 bases and J 0 bases, with 9 bases left between them.

The V gene is TRBV6-5, the J gene TRBJ1-2; TRBD1 aligns across 8 bases. Germline CDR1 is MNHEY and CDR2 is SVGAGI. The junction had 13 bases not matched to a gene; V was cut back by 5 bases and J by 8 bases. The CDR3 covers 15 residues. CDR3 loop: CASSPLPRGLGGYTF. The CDR3 DNA follows: TGTGCCAGCAGTCCCCTACCCAGGGGGCTCGGGGGCTACACCTTC.

J is TRBJ2-2 and V is TRBV9; D ambiguous. Germline V gene sequence: CDR1 SGDLS, CDR2 YYNGEE. The CDR3 length is 13 residues. The V and J ends lost 6 bases and 2 bases respectively, with 8 bases between them. The CDR3 here is CASTTLNTGELFF. In DNA form, the CDR3 reads TGTGCCAGCACCACGCTTAACACCGGGGAGCTGTTTTTT.

V and J are TRBV4-1 and TRBJ2-5; TRBD2 is a possible D gene (5 bases). V gave up 1 base and J gave up 5 bases, with 17 bases separating them. This CDR3 is built from 16 residues. Germline V gene data show CDR1 as MGHRA and CDR2 as YSYEKL. The CDR3 region has the DNA TGCGCCAGCAGCCAAGTGCCCCAGTGGGAGAGTGAGACCCAGTACTTC. Translating gives CASSQVPQWESETQYF.

Notes on this clone: An end of the junction differs from the germline gene, which may be a read error. The chain recombines TRBV5-4 with TRBJ1-1, with D maybe TRBD1 (5 bases). The CDR3 has 15 amino acids. Germline lookup yields CDR1 SGHNT and CDR2 YYREEE (reference sequence). DNA of the CDR3: TGTGCCAGCAGCTTGGGGGGTAAGGGGAACAGTGAAGCTTTCTTT. As protein: CASSLGGKGNSEAFF. Full variable domain (missing parts from reference TRBV5-4 and TRBJ1-1): ETGVTQSPTHLIKTRGQQVTLRCSSQSGHNTVSWYQQALGQGPQFIFQYYREEENGRGNFPPRFSGLQFPNYSSELNVNALELDDSALYLCASSLGGKGNSEAFFGQGTRLTVV.

The rearrangement uses TRBV18 and TRBJ2-7, with TRBD1 identical over 7 bases. The CDR3 sequence is 15 residues long. Trimming took 3 bases from V and 0 from J; bases not matched to a gene: 5. Germline CDR1 and CDR2: KGHSH and LQKENI. Here the CDR3 DNA reads TGTGCCAGCTCACCGTCCGGGACAGCCTCCTACGAGCAGTACTTC. This translates into CASSPSGTASYEQYF.

This chain links TRBV11-3 with TRBJ2-7; D uncertain. Germline CDR1 SGHNT, CDR2 YENEEA. The CDR3 is 13 amino acids. The ends were cut back, 0 bases at V and 6 bases at J, with 9 bases in the middle. The CDR3 here is CASSLEASLEQYF. In DNA form, the CDR3 reads TGTGCCAGCAGCTTAGAGGCTAGTCTCGAGCAGTACTTC.

The V and J genes are TRBV4-2 and TRBJ2-2, with TRBD2 matching 11 bases. This CDR3 spans 17 amino acids. Germline V lookup: CDR1 LGHNA, CDR2 YNFKEQ. Germline trimming cut 4 bases from V and 7 bases from J; bases unmatched to any gene: 11. CDR3 sequence: CASSPAGTSGSSGELFF. Here the CDR3 DNA reads TGTGCCAGCAGCCCCGCCGGGACTAGCGGCAGTAGCGGGGAGCTGTTTTTT.

This rearrangement joins TRBV15 to TRBJ1-1; D might be TRBD1 (5 bases). From germline, CDR1 is LNHNV and CDR2 YYDKDF (reference sequence). The germline V and J ends were trimmed by 3 bases and 1 base, with 6 bases remaining between them. The CDR3 extends over 13 amino acids. The CDR3 loop reads CATSSDRNTEAFF. For the CDR3, the DNA is TGTGCCACCAGCAGCGACAGGAACACTGAAGCTTTCTTT.

This chain joins TRBV25-1 and TRBJ1-2; the D is unclear. The CDR3 spans 13 residues. Germline V gene data show CDR1 as MGHDK and CDR2 as SYGVNS. V was cut by 4 bases and J by 4 bases, with 10 bases left in between. CDR3 amino acids: CASSGGYSYGYTF. CDR3 nucleotides: TGTGCCAGCAGTGGCGGATACTCCTATGGCTACACCTTC.

V is TRBV28 and J is TRBJ2-5; D tentatively reads TRBD1 or TRBD2 (6 bases each). Trimming stripped 2 bases from V and 2 bases from J, with 9 bases between. In germline, CDR1 is MDHEN, CDR2 SYDVKM. This CDR3 has 14 residues. The CDR3 DNA sequence: TGTGCCAGCAGTTTAGGGGGGCGGCAAGAGACCCAGTACTTC. This encodes CASSLGGRQETQYF. Full variable domain (missing parts from reference TRBV28 and TRBJ2-5): DVKVTQSSRYLVKRTGEKVFLECVQDMDHENMFWYRQDPGLGLRLIYFSYDVKMKEKGDIPEGYSVSREKKERFSLILESASTNQTSMYLCASSLGGRQETQYFGPGTRLLVL.

The chain combines TRBV7-3 with TRBJ2-2; D is perhaps TRBD1 or TRBD2 (6 bases each). Trimming pared 1 base from V and 3 bases from J, leaving 9 bases between. CDR1 is SGHTA and CDR2 is FQGTGA in the germline V gene. The CDR3 has 15 amino acids. The CDR3 DNA is TGTGCCAGCAGCTTAAAGGGGGGCGACACCGGGGAGCTGTTTTTT. It yields the protein CASSLKGGDTGELFF. Supplemented by reference TRBV7-3 and TRBJ2-2, the full variable domain reads GAGVSQTPSNKVTEKGKYVELRCDPISGHTALYWYRQSLGQGPEFLIYFQGTGAADDSGLPNDRFFAVRPEGSVSTLKIQRTERGDSAVYLCASSLKGGDTGELFFGEGSRLTVL.

This clone has just one count. V is TRBV7-9 and J is TRBJ1-2; a possible D gene is TRBD1 (6 bases). The CDR3 is 13 amino acids. The V gene's germline CDR1 is SEHNR and CDR2 FQNEAQ (reference sequence). V was clipped by 3 bases and J by 8 bases, with 13 bases between them. DNA for the CDR3: TGTGCCAGCAGCTTTACAGGGAACCGGGGCTACACCTTC. Protein product: CASSFTGNRGYTF.

V usage is TRBV11-3 and J usage is TRBJ1-1; TRBD1 aligns across 7 bases. The germline V gene has CDR1 SGHNT and CDR2 YENEEA. Losses at the gene ends were 6 bases for V and 8 bases for J; bases not matched to a gene: 6. This CDR3 comprises 12 residues. The CDR3: CASSSRQGEAFF. The CDR3 DNA follows: TGTGCCAGCAGTTCCAGACAGGGAGAAGCTTTCTTT.

The chain carries TRBV7-9 and TRBJ1-4; D possibly corresponds to TRBD1 (6 bases). The V and J ends lost 1 base and 8 bases respectively, with 11 bases between them. Looked up from germline, CDR1 is SEHNR and CDR2 is FQNEAQ (reference sequence). The CDR3 runs 14 residues. The chain's CDR3 is CASSLGPGEEKLFF. DNA for the CDR3: TGTGCCAGCAGCTTAGGACCAGGGGAGGAAAAACTGTTTTTT.

This rearrangement joins TRBV28 to TRBJ2-7; either TRBD1 or TRBD2 may fit D (5 bases each). The CDR3 contains 15 residues. Germline CDR1 is MDHEN and CDR2 is SYDVKM. Trimming cost V 4 bases and J 3 bases, with 16 bases left between them. The CDR3 region is CASSSRFSGRYEQYF. DNA for the CDR3: TGTGCCAGCAGTTCCCGGTTCTCGGGGCGCTACGAGCAGTACTTC.

This clone has just one count. This chain joins TRBV5-1 and TRBJ1-4; D is uncertain. This CDR3 has 14 amino acids. In germline, CDR1 is SGHRS, CDR2 YFSETQ. V was trimmed by 0 bases and J by 3 bases, leaving 6 bases between them. In DNA form, the CDR3 reads TGCGCCAGCAGCTTGGTCCCAGCTAATGAAAAACTGTTTTTT. Translation: CASSLVPANEKLFF.

The CDR3 loop reads CASSLGTGSGTDTQYF. CDR3 in DNA: TGCGCCAGCAGCCTTGGGACAGGATCTGGCACAGATACGCAGTATTTT. V gene TRBV5-1 combines with J gene TRBJ2-3; the match to TRBD1 covers 8 bases. CDR1 SGHRS and CDR2 YFSETQ come from the germline V gene. This CDR3 has 16 residues. The V gene end was trimmed by 4 bases and the J gene end by 1 base; junction bases not matched to a gene: 8.

The chain employs TRBV19 and TRBJ2-3; 10 bases align to TRBD2. Germline CDR1 and CDR2: LNHDA and SQIVND (reference sequence). Trimming at V came to 8 bases and at J to 2 bases, leaving 10 bases not matched to a gene. The CDR3 runs to 16 residues. CDR3 nucleotide sequence: TGTGCCAGTCGGAATAGGGGACTAGCGAACACAGATACGCAGTATTTT. Amino acid sequence: CASRNRGLANTDTQYF.

J is TRBJ1-3 and V is TRBV6-6, with TRBD1 identical over 9 bases. Germline V gives CDR1 MNHNY, CDR2 SVGAGI (reference sequence). V shed 4 bases, J shed 1 base, and the junction held 5 bases outside the gene matches. This CDR3 is built from 16 residues. Here the CDR3 DNA reads TGTGCCAGCAGTTTACCGGGACAGGGATCTGGAAACACCATATATTTT. This sequence encodes CASSLPGQGSGNTIYF.

The chain recombines TRBV6-1 with TRBJ2-2, with 8 bases matching TRBD1. CDR1 is MNHNS, CDR2 SASEGT, per germline. The CDR3 is 15 amino acids. The J segment lost 5 bases and the V segment lost 3 bases, leaving 5 bases of the junction unmatched. The CDR3 coding sequence is TGTGCCAGCAGTGACAGGGGGCCTGGAACCGGGGAGCTGTTTTTT. Amino acid sequence: CASSDRGPGTGELFF.